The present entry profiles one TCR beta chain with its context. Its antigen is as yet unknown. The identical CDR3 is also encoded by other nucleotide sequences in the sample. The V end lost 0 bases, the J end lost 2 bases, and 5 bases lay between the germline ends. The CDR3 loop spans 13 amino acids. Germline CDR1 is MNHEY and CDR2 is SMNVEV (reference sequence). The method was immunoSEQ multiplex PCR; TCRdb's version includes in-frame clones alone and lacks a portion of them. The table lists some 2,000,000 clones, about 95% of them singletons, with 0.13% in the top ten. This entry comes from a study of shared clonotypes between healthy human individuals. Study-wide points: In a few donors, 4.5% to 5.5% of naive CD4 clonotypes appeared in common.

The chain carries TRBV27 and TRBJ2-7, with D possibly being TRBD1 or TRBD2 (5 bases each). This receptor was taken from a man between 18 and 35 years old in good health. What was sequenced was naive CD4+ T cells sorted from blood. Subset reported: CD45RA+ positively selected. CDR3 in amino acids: CASSLSGPYEQYF. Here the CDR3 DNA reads TGTGCCAGCAGTTTATCGGGACCCTACGAGCAGTACTTC.